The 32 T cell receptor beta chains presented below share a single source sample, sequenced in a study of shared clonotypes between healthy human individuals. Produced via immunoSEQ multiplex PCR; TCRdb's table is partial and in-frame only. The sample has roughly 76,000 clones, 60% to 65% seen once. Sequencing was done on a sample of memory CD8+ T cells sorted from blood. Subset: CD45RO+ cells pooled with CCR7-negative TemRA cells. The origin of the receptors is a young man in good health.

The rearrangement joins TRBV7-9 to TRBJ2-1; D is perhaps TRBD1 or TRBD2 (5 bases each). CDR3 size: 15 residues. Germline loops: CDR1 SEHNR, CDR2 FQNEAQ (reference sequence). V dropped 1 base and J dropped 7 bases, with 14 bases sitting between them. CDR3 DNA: TGTGCCAGCAGCTTAGTTGGGCAGGGACGGAATGAGCAGTTCTTC. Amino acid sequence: CASSLVGQGRNEQFF.

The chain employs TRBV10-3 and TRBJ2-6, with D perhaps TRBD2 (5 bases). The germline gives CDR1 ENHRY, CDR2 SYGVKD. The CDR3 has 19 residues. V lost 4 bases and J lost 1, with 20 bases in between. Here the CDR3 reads CAISVVAFGRDSGANVLTF. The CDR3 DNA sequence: TGTGCCATCAGTGTAGTTGCGTTCGGACGGGATTCTGGGGCCAACGTCCTGACTTTC.

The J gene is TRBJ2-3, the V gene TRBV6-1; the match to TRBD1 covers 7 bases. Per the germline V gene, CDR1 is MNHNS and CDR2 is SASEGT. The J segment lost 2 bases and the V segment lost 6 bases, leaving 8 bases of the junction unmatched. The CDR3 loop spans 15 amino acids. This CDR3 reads CASRKGAADTDTQYF. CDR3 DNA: TGTGCCAGCAGAAAGGGGGCGGCGGACACAGATACGCAGTATTTT.

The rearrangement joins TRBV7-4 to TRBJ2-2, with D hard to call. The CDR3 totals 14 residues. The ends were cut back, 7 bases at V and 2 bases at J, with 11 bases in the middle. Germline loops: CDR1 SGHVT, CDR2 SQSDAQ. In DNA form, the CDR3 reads TGTGCCAGCACCCTGATTAGTAACACCGGGGAGCTGTTTTTT. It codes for CASTLISNTGELFF.

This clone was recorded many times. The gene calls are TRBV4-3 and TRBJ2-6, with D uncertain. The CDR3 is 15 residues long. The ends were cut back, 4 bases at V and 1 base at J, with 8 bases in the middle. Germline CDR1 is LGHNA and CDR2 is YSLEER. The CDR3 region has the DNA TGCGCCAGCAGCCCCGAGTGGTCTGGGGCCAACGTCCTGACTTTC. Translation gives CASSPEWSGANVLTF.

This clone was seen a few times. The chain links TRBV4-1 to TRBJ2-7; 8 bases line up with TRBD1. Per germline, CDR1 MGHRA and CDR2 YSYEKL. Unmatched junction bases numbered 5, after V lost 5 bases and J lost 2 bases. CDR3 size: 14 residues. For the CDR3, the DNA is TGCGCCAGCAGCTACGACAGGGGCCCCTACGAGCAGTACTTC. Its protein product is CASSYDRGPYEQYF.

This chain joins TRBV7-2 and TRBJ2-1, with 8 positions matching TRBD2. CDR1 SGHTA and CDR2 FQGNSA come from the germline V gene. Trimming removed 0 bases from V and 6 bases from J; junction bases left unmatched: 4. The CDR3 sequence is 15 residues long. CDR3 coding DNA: TGTGCCAGCAGCTTAGCGTTAGCGGGGTCCAATGAGCAGTTCTTC. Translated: CASSLALAGSNEQFF.

The CDR3 loop is CASSYSTATDTQYF. CDR3 sequence (DNA): TGTGCCAGCAGTTACTCGACAGCCACAGATACGCAGTATTTT. V and J are TRBV6-5 and TRBJ2-3; perhaps TRBD1 as D (5 bases). V was clipped by 0 bases and J by 2 bases, with 6 bases between them. CDR1 MNHEY and CDR2 SVGAGI come from the germline V gene. The CDR3 consists of 14 residues.

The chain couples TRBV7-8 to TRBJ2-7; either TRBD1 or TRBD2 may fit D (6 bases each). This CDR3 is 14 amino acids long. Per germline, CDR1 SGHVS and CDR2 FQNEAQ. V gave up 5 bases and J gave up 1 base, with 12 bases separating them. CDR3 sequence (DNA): TGTGCCAGCAGCCTAGGGGGGAATTCCTACGAGCAGTACTTC. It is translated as CASSLGGNSYEQYF.

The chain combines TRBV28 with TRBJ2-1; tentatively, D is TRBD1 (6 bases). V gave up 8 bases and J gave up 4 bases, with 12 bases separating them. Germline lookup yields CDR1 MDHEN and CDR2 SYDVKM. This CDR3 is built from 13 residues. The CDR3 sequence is CASVQGTYNEQFF. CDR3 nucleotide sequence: TGTGCCAGCGTACAGGGTACTTACAATGAGCAGTTCTTC.

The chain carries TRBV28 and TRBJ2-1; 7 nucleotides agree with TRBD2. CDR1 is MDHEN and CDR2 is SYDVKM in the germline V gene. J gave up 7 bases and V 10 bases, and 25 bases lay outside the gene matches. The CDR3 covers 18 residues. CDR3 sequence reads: CATETSFVVGNSINEQFF. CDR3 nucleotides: TGTGCCACCGAGACTAGCTTTGTCGTAGGAAACTCCATAAATGAGCAGTTCTTC.

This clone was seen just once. CDR3 sequence: CASSPWVGGNIQYF. The CDR3 DNA reads as TGTGCCAGCAGCCCGTGGGTAGGAGGAAACATTCAGTACTTC. The V call is TRBV28, the J call TRBJ2-4, with D tentatively TRBD2 (5 bases). Germline-derived CDR1 and CDR2 are MDHEN and SYDVKM. The length of the CDR3 is 14 residues. The V end was cut by 6 bases, the J end by 6 bases, with 15 bases between.

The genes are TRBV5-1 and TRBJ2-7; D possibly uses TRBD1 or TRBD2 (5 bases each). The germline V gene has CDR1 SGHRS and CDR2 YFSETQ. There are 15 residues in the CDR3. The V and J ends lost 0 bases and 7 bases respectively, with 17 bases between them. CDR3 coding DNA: TGCGCCAGCAGCTTGGAGACGGGACCCATAGGAGAGCAGTACTTC. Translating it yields CASSLETGPIGEQYF.

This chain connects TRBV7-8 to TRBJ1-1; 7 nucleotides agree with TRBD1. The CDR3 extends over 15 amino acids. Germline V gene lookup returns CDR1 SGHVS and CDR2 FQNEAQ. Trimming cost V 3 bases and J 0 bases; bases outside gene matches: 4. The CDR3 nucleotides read TGTGCCAGCAGCTTGTCCGGGACAGTGAACACTGAAGCTTTCTTT. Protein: CASSLSGTVNTEAFF.

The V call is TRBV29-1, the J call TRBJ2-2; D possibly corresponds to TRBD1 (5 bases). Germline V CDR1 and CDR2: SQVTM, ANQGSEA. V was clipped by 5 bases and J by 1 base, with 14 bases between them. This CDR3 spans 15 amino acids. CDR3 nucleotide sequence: TGCAGCGTTACCATGCAGGGCTGGAACACCGGGGAGCTGTTTTTT. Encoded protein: CSVTMQGWNTGELFF.

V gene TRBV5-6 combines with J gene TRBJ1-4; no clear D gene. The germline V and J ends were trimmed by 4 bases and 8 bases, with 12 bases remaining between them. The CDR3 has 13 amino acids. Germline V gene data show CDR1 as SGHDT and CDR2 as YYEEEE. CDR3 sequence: CASSTRLEEKLFF. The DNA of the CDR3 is TGTGCCAGCAGCACACGACTAGAAGAAAAACTGTTTTTT.

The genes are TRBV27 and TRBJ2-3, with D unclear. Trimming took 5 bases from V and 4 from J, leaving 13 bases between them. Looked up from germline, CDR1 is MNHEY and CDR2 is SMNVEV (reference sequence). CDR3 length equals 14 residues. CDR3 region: CASSIDSGSDTQYF. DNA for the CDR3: TGTGCCAGCAGTATAGACTCCGGGTCAGATACGCAGTATTTT.

CDR3 sequence reads: CASSYRQADGYTF. The CDR3 DNA is TGCGCCAGCAGCTACCGACAGGCCGACGGCTACACCTTC. The rearrangement links TRBV5-1 to TRBJ1-2; weak D call: TRBD1 (6 bases). CDR1 is SGHRS and CDR2 is YFSETQ in the germline V gene. The CDR3 is made up of 13 amino acids. V dropped 3 bases and J dropped 8 bases, with 14 bases sitting between them.

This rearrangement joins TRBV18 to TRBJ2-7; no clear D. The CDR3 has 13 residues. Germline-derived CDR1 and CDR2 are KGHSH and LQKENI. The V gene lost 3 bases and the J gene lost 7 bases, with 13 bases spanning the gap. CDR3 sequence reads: CASSPTVDWEQYF. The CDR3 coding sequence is TGTGCCAGCTCACCCACGGTCGACTGGGAGCAGTACTTC.

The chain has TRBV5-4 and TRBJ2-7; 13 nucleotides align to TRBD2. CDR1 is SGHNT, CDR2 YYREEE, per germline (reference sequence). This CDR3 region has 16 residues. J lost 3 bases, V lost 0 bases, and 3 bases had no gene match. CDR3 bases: TGTGCCAGCAGCTTGGGGGGGACTAGCGGGATCTACGAGCAGTACTTC. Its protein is CASSLGGTSGIYEQYF.

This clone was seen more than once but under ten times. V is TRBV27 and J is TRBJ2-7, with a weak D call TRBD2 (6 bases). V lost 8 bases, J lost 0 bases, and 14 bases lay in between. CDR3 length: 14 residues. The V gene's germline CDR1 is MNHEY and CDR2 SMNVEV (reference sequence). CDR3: CASGELADSYEQYF. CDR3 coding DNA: TGTGCCAGCGGGGAATTAGCGGACTCCTACGAGCAGTACTTC.

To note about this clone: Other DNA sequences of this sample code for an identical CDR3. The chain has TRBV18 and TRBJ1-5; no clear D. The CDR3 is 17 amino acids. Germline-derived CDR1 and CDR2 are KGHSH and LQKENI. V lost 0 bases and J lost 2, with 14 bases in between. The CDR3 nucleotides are TGTGCCAGCTCACCACCTTCCGGGTCCCACGGCAATCAGCCCCAGCATTTT. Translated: CASSPPSGSHGNQPQHF.

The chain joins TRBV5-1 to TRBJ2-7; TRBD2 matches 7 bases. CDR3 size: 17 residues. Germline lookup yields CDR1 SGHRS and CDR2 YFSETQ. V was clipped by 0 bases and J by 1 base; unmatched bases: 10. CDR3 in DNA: TGCGCCAGCAGCTTGGATATGGGCGGGAGAAAGTCCTACGAGCAGTACTTC. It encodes CASSLDMGGRKSYEQYF.

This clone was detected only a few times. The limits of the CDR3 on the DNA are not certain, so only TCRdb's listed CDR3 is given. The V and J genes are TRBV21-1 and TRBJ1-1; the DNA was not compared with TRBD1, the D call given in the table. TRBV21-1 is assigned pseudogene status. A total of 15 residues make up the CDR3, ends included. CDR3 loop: CASSKGFGTGAEAFF.

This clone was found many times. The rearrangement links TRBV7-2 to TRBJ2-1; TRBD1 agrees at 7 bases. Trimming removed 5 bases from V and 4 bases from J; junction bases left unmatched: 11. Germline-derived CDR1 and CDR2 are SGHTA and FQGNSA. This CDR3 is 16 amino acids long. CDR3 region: CASSIFTGTAYNEQFF. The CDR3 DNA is TGTGCCAGCAGCATATTCACCGGGACAGCATACAATGAGCAGTTCTTC.

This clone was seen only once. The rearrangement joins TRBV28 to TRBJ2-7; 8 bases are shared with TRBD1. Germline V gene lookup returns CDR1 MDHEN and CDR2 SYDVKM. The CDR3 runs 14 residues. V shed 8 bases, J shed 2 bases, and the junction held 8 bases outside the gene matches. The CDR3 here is CASYNRGSPYEQYF. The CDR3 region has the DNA TGTGCCAGCTACAACAGGGGGAGTCCCTACGAGCAGTACTTC.

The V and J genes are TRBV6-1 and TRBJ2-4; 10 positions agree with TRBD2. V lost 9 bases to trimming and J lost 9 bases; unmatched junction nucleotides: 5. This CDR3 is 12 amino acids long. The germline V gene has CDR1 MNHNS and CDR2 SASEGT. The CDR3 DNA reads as TGTGCCAGTAAGGGGACTAGCGTCATTCAGTACTTC. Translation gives CASKGTSVIQYF.

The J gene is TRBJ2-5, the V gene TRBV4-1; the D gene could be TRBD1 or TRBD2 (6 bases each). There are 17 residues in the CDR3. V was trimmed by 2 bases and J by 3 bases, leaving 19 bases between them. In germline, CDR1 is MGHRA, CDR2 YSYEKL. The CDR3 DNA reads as TGCGCCAGCAGCCAACCCCCCGAGGGGGACTGGGAAGAGACCCAGTACTTC. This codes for CASSQPPEGDWEETQYF.

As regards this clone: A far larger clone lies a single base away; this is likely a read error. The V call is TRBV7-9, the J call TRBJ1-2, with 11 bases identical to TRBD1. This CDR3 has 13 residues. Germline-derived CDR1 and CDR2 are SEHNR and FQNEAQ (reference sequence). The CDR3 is CAGSWTGGHGYTF. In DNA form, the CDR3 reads TGTGCCGGCAGCTGGACAGGGGGCCATGGCTACACCTTC.

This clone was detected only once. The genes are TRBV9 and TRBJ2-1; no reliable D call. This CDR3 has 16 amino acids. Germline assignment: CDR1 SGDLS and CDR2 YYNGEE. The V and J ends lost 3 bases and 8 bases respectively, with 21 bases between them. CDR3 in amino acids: CASSGATNPPSDEQFF. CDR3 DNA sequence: TGTGCCAGCAGCGGGGCGACAAATCCCCCATCCGATGAGCAGTTCTTC.

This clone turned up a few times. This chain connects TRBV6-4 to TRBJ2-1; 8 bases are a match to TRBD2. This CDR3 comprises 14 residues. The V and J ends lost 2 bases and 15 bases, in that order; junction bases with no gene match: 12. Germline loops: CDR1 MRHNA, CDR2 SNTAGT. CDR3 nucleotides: TGTGCCAGCAGTGACGCCCCCGAAGCGGGAGCCTTGTTCTTC. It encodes CASSDAPEAGALFF.

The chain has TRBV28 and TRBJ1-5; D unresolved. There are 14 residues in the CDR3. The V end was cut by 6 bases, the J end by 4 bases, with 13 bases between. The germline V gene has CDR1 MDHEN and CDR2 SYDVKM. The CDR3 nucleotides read TGTGCCAGCAGCCCTGGCGGGAGAAATCAGCCCCAGCATTTT. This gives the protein CASSPGGRNQPQHF.